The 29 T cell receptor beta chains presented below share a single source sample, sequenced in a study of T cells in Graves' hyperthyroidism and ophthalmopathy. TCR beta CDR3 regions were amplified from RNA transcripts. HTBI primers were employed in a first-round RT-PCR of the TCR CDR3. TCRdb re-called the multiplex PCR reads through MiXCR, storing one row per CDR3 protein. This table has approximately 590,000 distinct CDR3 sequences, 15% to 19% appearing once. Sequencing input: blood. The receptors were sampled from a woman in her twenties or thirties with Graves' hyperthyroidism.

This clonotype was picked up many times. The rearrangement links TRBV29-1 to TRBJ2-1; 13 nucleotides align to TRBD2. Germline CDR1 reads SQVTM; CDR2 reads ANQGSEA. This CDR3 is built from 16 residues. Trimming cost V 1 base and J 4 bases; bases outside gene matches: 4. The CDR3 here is CSVEGTSGSRYNEQFF. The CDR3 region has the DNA TGCAGCGTTGAAGGGACTAGCGGGAGTCGGTACAATGAGCAGTTCTTC.

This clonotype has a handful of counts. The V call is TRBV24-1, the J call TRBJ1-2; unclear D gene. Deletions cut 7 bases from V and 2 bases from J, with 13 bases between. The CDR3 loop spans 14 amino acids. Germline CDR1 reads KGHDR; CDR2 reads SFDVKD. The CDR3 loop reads CATSKSGVNYGYTF. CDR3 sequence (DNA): TGTGCCACCAGCAAATCAGGCGTGAACTATGGCTACACCTTC.

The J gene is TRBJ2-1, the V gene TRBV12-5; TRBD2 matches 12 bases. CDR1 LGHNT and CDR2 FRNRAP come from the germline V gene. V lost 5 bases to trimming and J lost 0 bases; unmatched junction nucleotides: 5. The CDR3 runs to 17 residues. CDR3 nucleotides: TGTGCTAGTGGTCTACTAGCGGGAGGCCTCTCCTACAATGAGCAGTTCTTC. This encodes CASGLLAGGLSYNEQFF.

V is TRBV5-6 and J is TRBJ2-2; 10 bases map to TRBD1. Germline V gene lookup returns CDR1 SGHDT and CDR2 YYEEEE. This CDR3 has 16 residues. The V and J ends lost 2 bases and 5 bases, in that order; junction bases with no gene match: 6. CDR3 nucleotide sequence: TGTGCCAGCAGCTTAAGGACAGGGGGGCGGACCGGGGAGCTGTTTTTT. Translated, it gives CASSLRTGGRTGELFF.

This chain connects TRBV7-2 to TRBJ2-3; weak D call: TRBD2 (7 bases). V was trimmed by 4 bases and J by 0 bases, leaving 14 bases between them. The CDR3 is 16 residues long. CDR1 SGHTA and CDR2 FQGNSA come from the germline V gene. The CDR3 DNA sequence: TGTGCCAGCAGCTACAGGGCTAGCGGCAGCACAGATACGCAGTATTTT. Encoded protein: CASSYRASGSTDTQYF.

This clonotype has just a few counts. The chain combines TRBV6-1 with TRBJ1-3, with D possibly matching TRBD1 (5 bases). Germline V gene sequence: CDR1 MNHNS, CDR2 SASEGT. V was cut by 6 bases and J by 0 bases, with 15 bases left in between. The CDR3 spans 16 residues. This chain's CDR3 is CASSLEGTLSGNTIYF. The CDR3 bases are TGTGCCAGCAGCCTGGAGGGGACTCTCTCTGGAAACACCATATATTTT.

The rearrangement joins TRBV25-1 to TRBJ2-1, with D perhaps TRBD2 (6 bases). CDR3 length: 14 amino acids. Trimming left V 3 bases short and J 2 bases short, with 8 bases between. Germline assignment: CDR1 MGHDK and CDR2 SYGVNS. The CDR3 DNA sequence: TGTGCCAGCAGTGACCCGGGAGCCTACAATGAGCAGTTCTTC. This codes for CASSDPGAYNEQFF.

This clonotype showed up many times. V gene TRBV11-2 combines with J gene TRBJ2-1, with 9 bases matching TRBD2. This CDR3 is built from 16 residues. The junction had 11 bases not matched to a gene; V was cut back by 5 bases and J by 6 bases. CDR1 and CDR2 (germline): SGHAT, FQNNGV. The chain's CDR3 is CASSQVPSGNFNEQFF. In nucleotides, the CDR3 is TGTGCCAGCAGCCAGGTTCCTAGCGGGAACTTCAATGAGCAGTTCTTC.

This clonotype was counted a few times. The CDR3 region is CASSQEPVGSIETQYF. The CDR3 DNA follows: TGTGCCAGCAGCCAAGAGCCGGTAGGGTCGATAGAGACCCAGTACTTC. The chain employs TRBV4-2 and TRBJ2-5; D gene uncertain. The V gene's germline CDR1 is LGHNA and CDR2 YNFKEQ. This CDR3 region has 16 residues. V was shortened by 0 bases and J by 4 bases, with 15 bases between the two germline ends.

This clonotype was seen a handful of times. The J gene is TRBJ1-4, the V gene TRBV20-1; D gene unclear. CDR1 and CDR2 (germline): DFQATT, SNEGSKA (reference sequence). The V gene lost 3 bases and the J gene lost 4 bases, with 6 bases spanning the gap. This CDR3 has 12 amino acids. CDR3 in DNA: TGCAGTGCTAGGCTGGTTAATGAAAAACTGTTTTTT. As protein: CSARLVNEKLFF.

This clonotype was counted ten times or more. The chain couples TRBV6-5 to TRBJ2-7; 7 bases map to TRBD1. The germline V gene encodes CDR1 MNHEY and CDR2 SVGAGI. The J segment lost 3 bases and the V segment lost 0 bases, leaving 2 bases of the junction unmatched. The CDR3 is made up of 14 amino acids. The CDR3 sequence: CASSYSGTDYEQYF. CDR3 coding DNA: TGTGCCAGCAGTTACTCGGGGACAGACTACGAGCAGTACTTC.

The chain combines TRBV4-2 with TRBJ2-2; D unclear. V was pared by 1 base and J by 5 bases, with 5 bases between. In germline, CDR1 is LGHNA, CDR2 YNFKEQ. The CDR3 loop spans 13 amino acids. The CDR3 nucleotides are TGTGCCAGCAGCCAAGCCAGGACCGGGGAGCTGTTTTTT. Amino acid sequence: CASSQARTGELFF.

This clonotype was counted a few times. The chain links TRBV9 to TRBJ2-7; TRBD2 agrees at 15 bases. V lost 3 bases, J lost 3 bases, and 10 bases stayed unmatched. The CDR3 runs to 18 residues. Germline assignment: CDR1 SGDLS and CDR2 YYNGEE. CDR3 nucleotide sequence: TGTGCCAGCAGCGCATACGGGACTAGCGGGAGGTATGGCTACGAGCAGTACTTC. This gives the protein CASSAYGTSGRYGYEQYF.

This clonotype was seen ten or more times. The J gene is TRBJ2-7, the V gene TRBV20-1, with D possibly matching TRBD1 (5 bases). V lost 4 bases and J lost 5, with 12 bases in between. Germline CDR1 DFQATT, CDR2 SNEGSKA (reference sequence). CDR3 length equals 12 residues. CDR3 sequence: CSANRQSNEQYF. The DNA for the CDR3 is TGCAGTGCTAACAGACAGAGCAACGAGCAGTACTTC.

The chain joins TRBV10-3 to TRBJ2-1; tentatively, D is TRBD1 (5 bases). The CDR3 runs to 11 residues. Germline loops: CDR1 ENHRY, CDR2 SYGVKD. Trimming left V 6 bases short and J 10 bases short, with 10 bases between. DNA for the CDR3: TGTGCCATCAGCCAGGGATGGGAGCAGTTCTTC. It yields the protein CAISQGWEQFF.

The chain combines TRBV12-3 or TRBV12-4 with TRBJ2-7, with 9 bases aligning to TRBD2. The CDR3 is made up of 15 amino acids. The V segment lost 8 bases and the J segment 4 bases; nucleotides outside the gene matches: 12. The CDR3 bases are TGTGCCAGCGGAATAGCGGGAGATCTTCTATACGAGCAGTACTTC. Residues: CASGIAGDLLYEQYF.

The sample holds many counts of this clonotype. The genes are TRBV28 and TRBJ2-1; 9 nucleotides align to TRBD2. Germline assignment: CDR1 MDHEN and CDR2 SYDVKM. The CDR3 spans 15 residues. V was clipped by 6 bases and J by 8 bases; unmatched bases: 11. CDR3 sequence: CASRYSGSFRDEQFF. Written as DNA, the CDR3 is TGTGCCAGCAGATATAGCGGGAGTTTTAGGGATGAGCAGTTCTTC.

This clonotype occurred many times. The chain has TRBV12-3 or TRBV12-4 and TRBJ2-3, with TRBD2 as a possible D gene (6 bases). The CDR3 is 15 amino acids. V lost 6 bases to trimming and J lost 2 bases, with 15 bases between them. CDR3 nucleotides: TGTGCCAGCAGCCTGCCTCGCGGGGTCACAGATACGCAGTATTTT. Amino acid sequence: CASSLPRGVTDTQYF.

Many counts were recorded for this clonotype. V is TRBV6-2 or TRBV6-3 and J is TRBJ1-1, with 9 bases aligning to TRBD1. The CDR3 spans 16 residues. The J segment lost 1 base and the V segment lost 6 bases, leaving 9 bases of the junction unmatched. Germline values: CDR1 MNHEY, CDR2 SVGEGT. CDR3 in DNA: TGTGCCAGCAGAATACAGGGGGCGGATGGGAACACTGAAGCTTTCTTT. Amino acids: CASRIQGADGNTEAFF.

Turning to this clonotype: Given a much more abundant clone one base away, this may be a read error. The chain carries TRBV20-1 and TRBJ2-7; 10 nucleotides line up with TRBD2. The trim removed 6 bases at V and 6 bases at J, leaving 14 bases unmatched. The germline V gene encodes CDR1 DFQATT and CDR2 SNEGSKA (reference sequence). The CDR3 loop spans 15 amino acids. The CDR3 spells CSATGLAGVACEQYF. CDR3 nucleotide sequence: TGCAGTGCCACGGGGCTAGCGGGAGTGGCCTGCGAGCAGTACTTC.

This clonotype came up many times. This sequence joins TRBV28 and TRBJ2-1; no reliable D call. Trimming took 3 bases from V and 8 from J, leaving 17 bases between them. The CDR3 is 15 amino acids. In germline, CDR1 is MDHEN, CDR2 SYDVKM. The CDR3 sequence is CASSFGRRVVDEQFF. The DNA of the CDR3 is TGTGCCAGCAGTTTTGGCAGACGGGTAGTAGATGAGCAGTTCTTC.

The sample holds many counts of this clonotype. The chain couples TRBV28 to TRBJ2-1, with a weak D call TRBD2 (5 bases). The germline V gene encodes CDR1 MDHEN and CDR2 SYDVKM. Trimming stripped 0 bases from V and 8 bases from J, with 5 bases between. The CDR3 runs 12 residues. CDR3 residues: CASSLWRDEQFF. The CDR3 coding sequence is TGTGCCAGCAGTTTATGGAGGGATGAGCAGTTCTTC.

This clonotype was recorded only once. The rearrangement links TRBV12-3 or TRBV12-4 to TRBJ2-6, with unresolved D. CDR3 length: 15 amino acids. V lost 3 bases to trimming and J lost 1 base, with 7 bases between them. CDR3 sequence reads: CASSFSVSGANVLTF. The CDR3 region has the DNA TGTGCCAGCAGTTTTTCGGTTTCTGGGGCCAACGTCCTGACTTTC.

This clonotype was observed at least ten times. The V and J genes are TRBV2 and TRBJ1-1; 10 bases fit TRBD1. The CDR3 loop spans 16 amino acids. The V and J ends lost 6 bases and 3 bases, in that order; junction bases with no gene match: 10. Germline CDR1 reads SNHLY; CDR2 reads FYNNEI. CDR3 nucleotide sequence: TGTGCCAGCAGATGGGGACAGGGGAGACTGGACACTGAAGCTTTCTTT. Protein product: CASRWGQGRLDTEAFF.

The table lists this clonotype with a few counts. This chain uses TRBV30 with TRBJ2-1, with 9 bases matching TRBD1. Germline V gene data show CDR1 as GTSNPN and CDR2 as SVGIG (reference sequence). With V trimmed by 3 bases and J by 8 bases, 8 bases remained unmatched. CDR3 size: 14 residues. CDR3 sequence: CAWSRAQGADEQFF. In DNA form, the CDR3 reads TGTGCCTGGAGCCGAGCACAGGGGGCCGATGAGCAGTTCTTC.

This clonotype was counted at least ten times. Here the CDR3 DNA reads TGCGCCAGCAGCTTGGAGGGACTTCAATCCTACGAGCAGTACTTC. Its translation is CASSLEGLQSYEQYF. The chain joins TRBV5-1 to TRBJ2-7; a possible D gene is TRBD2 (6 bases). V shed 0 bases and J shed 1 base, with 11 bases lying between them. The CDR3 loop spans 15 amino acids. The germline CDR1 and CDR2 sequences are SGHRS and YFSETQ.

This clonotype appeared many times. In nucleotides, the CDR3 is TGTGCCAGCAGCGTGGGGGTCGGGTCCTACAATGAGCAGTTCTTC. As protein: CASSVGVGSYNEQFF. The gene calls are TRBV7-9 and TRBJ2-1, with D perhaps assigned TRBD1 or TRBD2 (5 bases each). V dropped 5 bases and J dropped 1 base, with 12 bases sitting between them. The CDR3 totals 15 residues. Per the germline V gene, CDR1 is SEHNR and CDR2 is FQNEAQ (reference sequence).

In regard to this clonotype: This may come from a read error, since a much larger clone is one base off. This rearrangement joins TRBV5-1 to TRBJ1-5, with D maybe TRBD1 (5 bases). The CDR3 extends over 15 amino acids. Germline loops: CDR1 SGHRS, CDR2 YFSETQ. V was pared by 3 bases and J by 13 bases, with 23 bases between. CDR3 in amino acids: CASSWAPRGADTQHF. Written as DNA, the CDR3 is TGCGCCAGCAGCTGGGCCCCGAGGGGAGCGGATACGCAGCATTTT.

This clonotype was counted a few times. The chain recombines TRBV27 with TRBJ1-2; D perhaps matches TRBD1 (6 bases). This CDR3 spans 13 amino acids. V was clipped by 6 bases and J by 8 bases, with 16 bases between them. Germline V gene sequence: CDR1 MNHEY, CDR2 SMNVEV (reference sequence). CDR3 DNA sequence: TGTGCCAGCAGCCCATCAGGGGTCTGGGGCTACACCTTC. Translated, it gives CASSPSGVWGYTF.